This T cell receptor (beta chain) was found in a study of shared clonotypes between healthy human individuals. CDR1 is SGHTA and CDR2 is FQGNSA in the germline V gene. This CDR3 spans 15 amino acids. Deletions cut 5 bases from V and 10 bases from J, with 21 bases between. Every subset's genomic DNA went evenly onto several immunoSEQ plates. Assay: immunoSEQ multiplex PCR; the TCRdb copy retains only in-frame clones and omits some. The table records some 1 million clones, under 80% of them present only once. Sequenced sample: memory CD4+ T cells sorted from blood. The subset here: CD45RA-negative fraction. This chain uses TRBV7-2 with TRBJ2-1, with D perhaps matching TRBD2 (7 bases). This TCR was sampled from a man younger than 30 in good health. CDR3 sequence (DNA): TGTGCCAGCAGCGCCGGCGGGAGTCTCCAGGGGGAGCAGTTCTTC. Protein: CASSAGGSLQGEQFF.